One T cell receptor beta chain is described in this entry. The data derive from a study of blood T cell repertoires in COVID-19. Germline V gives CDR1 KGHSH, CDR2 LQKENI. CDR3 length: 14 amino acids. V lost 2 bases and J lost 8; bases outside the gene matches: 6. This table comes from immunoSEQ multiplex PCR, and its TCRdb copy is limited to in-frame clones, with some not included. The data hold over 600,000 clones, with about 87% observed a single time. Sequenced: peripheral blood. This sequence originates from a woman aged 18 to 35 with acute or convalescent COVID-19. The genes are TRBV18 and TRBJ1-2, with 9 nucleotides matching TRBD1. The CDR3 DNA is TGTGCCAGCTCACCAACCGGGACAGGGTACGGCTACACCTTC. Protein product: CASSPTGTGYGYTF.